Below, 28 T cell receptor beta chains from the same sample are listed, as sequenced in a study of human T cells and chemical hapten exposure. TCRdb passed the RACE reads through MiXCR, listing each CDR3 protein once. The sample records roughly 380,000 distinct CDR3 sequences, 5.1% being singletons. Time point: pre-sensitization, week 0. Regarding treatment: therapeutic diphenylcyclopropenone sensitization with weekly scalp DPC. The sample was whole blood, taken in connection with sensitization to the hapten diphenylcyclopropenone (DPC). The receptors derive from a woman in her 50s with alopecia areata. Some clones in this sample may be carry-over from other donors' samples.

The V gene is TRBV2, the J gene TRBJ2-5; D gene uncertain. Trimming removed 0 bases at V and 6 bases at J, with 2 bases between. Germline CDR1 reads SNHLY; CDR2 reads FYNNEI. The length of the CDR3 is 11 residues. The CDR3 here is CASSEAQTQYF. CDR3 bases: TGTGCCAGCAGTGAAGCGCAGACCCAGTACTTC.

This clonotype was recorded at least ten times. This sequence joins TRBV5-1 and TRBJ1-6; no reliable D call. CDR3 length: 15 residues. The germline CDR1 and CDR2 sequences are SGHRS and YFSETQ. Trimming took 0 bases from V and 8 from J, leaving 12 bases between them. CDR3 sequence: CASSLESPDYSPLHF. CDR3 nucleotides: TGCGCCAGCAGCTTGGAGAGCCCCGACTATTCACCCCTCCACTTT.

This clonotype was seen repeatedly, ten times or more. The chain uses TRBV4-1 and TRBJ1-5; 7 bases fit TRBD1. The trim removed 2 bases at V and 2 bases at J, leaving 6 bases unmatched. Germline CDR1 is MGHRA and CDR2 is YSYEKL. This CDR3 spans 16 amino acids. The CDR3 region has the DNA TGCGCCAGCAGCCAATGGAGGGGGCAGGGCAATCAGCCCCAGCATTTT. Translation: CASSQWRGQGNQPQHF.

This clonotype was seen many times. The chain links TRBV11-2 to TRBJ2-7; D is unclear. The CDR3 has 14 amino acids. The germline V gene has CDR1 SGHAT and CDR2 FQNNGV. Between the trimmed V and J ends, which lost 5 bases and 1 base, there was a span of 12 bases. Here the CDR3 reads CASSAWSGSYEQYF. The CDR3 DNA reads TGTGCCAGCAGCGCCTGGTCCGGATCCTACGAGCAGTACTTC.

This clonotype was seen repeatedly, ten times or more. The chain uses TRBV29-1 and TRBJ2-7; D is undetermined. The CDR3 is 11 residues long. V lost 1 base and J lost 4, with 5 bases in between. Germline V lookup: CDR1 SQVTM, CDR2 ANQGSEA. The CDR3 DNA is TGCAGCGTTGAAGGGGGTTACGAGCAGTACTTC. Its translation: CSVEGGYEQYF.

This clonotype was counted at least ten times. The chain has TRBV9 and TRBJ2-1, with 7 bases identical to TRBD2. The CDR3 runs to 16 residues. The V and J ends lost 2 bases and 4 bases, in that order; junction bases with no gene match: 9. CDR1 and CDR2 (germline): SGDLS, YYNGEE. CDR3 sequence reads: CASSVPASGPYNEQFF. DNA for the CDR3: TGTGCCAGCAGCGTGCCCGCTAGCGGCCCTTACAATGAGCAGTTCTTC.

The chain couples TRBV11-2 to TRBJ2-3, with TRBD1 as a possible D gene (5 bases). CDR3 length: 14 residues. V shed 7 bases and J shed 1 base, with 12 bases lying between them. Germline CDR1 and CDR2: SGHAT and FQNNGV. The CDR3 loop reads CASTLEQGTDTQYF. As DNA, the CDR3 is TGTGCCAGCACCCTTGAACAGGGCACAGATACGCAGTATTTT.

This clonotype was seen ten or more times. V gene TRBV27 combines with J gene TRBJ2-1; TRBD2 matches 12 bases. The CDR3 spans 14 residues. Germline V gene data show CDR1 as MNHEY and CDR2 as SMNVEV (reference sequence). V dropped 6 bases and J dropped 7; count of bases not matched to a gene: 4. As DNA, the CDR3 is TGTGCCAGCAGGACTAGCGGGAGTGGTAATGAGCAGTTCTTC. Encoded protein: CASRTSGSGNEQFF.

This clonotype has at least ten counts. The gene calls are TRBV20-1 and TRBJ1-2; 9 bases match TRBD1. The CDR3 extends over 14 amino acids. CDR1 is DFQATT, CDR2 SNEGSKA, per germline (reference sequence). With V trimmed by 5 bases and J by 7 bases, 11 bases remained unmatched. The CDR3 DNA sequence: TGCAGTGCTCCCCTAGGGGACAGGGTCTTTGGCTACACCTTC. This sequence encodes CSAPLGDRVFGYTF.

This clonotype has a count of ten or more. J is TRBJ2-3 and V is TRBV7-9; TRBD1 might be the D (5 bases). The CDR3 sequence is 15 residues long. Germline CDR1 reads SEHNR; CDR2 reads FQNEAQ (reference sequence). Between the trimmed V and J ends, which lost 3 bases and 2 bases, there was a span of 12 bases. CDR3 sequence: CASSFFGASTDTQYF. The CDR3 bases are TGTGCCAGCAGCTTTTTTGGGGCTTCCACAGATACGCAGTATTTT.

The chain is built from TRBV3-1 and TRBJ1-5; 10 bases map to TRBD1. Looked up from germline, CDR1 is LGHDT and CDR2 is YNNKEL (reference sequence). The CDR3 length is 16 residues. V was clipped by 1 base and J by 6 bases; unmatched bases: 6. CDR3 loop: CASSQAGTGDTQPQHF. The CDR3 bases are TGTGCCAGCAGCCAAGCCGGGACAGGGGATACTCAGCCCCAGCATTTT.

This clonotype was seen ten or more times. The chain joins TRBV10-3 to TRBJ2-3; D uncertain. Germline loops: CDR1 ENHRY, CDR2 SYGVKD. Between the trimmed V and J ends, which lost 5 bases and 2 bases, there was a span of 11 bases. The CDR3 is 14 residues long. The CDR3 bases are TGTGCCATCAGTCTCACGGGTCTCACAGATACGCAGTATTTT. This sequence encodes CAISLTGLTDTQYF.

This clonotype was recorded a few times. The chain links TRBV28 to TRBJ2-2, with D maybe TRBD2 (6 bases). This CDR3 region has 14 residues. Germline V gives CDR1 MDHEN, CDR2 SYDVKM. V was pared by 2 bases and J by 6 bases, with 10 bases between. CDR3 loop: CASSLGGKAGELFF. CDR3 coding DNA: TGTGCCAGCAGTTTAGGGGGGAAAGCCGGGGAGCTGTTTTTT.

Only a few counts were recorded for this clonotype. V gene TRBV6-2 or TRBV6-3 combines with J gene TRBJ2-7; 7 bases are shared with TRBD1. The CDR3 consists of 13 residues. V was clipped by 6 bases and J by 6 bases; unmatched bases: 8. CDR1 and CDR2 from the germline V gene are MNHEY and SVGEGT. The DNA for the CDR3 is TGTGCCAGCAGAGAGACAGGGAAGGCCGAGCAGTACTTC. Protein sequence: CASRETGKAEQYF.

In this sample, this clonotype turned up a few times. This CDR3 is CASTPRGTSYNEQFF. The CDR3 bases are TGTGCCAGCACCCCAAGAGGGACCTCCTACAATGAGCAGTTCTTC. The chain combines TRBV7-8 with TRBJ2-1; possibly TRBD1 or TRBD2 for D (5 bases each). V lost 7 bases, J lost 0 bases, and 13 bases lay in between. CDR3 length: 15 residues. Germline loops: CDR1 SGHVS, CDR2 FQNEAQ.

This clonotype was counted many times. V is TRBV2 and J is TRBJ1-1; D is unclear. The V end lost 1 base, the J end lost 1 base, and 4 bases lay between the germline ends. Germline CDR1 SNHLY, CDR2 FYNNEI. The CDR3 runs to 13 residues. The CDR3: CASSEGENTEAFF. CDR3 bases: TGTGCCAGCAGTGAAGGAGAGAACACTGAAGCTTTCTTT.

This clonotype was counted only a few times. The chain couples TRBV15 to TRBJ2-3; D possibly corresponds to TRBD1 (6 bases). This CDR3 contains 14 residues. V was cut by 3 bases and J by 1 base, with 8 bases left in between. From germline, CDR1 is LNHNV and CDR2 YYDKDF (reference sequence). CDR3 amino acids: CATSRYRGTDTQYF. For the CDR3, the DNA is TGTGCCACCAGCAGGTACAGGGGCACAGATACGCAGTATTTT.

Many counts were recorded for this clonotype. The chain combines TRBV20-1 with TRBJ1-5; perhaps TRBD1 as D (5 bases). Trimming left V 0 bases short and J 1 base short, with 16 bases between. The germline gives CDR1 DFQATT, CDR2 SNEGSKA (reference sequence). The CDR3 consists of 17 residues. The CDR3 spells CSARDEVRGTSNQPQHF. CDR3 in DNA: TGCAGTGCTAGAGATGAGGTCCGGGGGACGAGCAATCAGCCCCAGCATTTT.

A note on this clonotype: The conserved phenylalanine or tryptophan normally closing the CDR3 is absent here, so this likely arose from a read error. The chain employs TRBV9 and TRBJ2-3, with D uncertain. V lost 3 bases and J lost 1, with 9 bases in between. CDR3 length equals 14 residues. Germline CDR1 is SGDLS and CDR2 is YYNGEE. The DNA of the CDR3 is TGTGCCAGCAGCGCGGTGGCCCGCACAGATACGCAGTATATT. Residues: CASSAVARTDTQYI.

This clonotype showed up many times. The chain joins TRBV5-1 to TRBJ1-1; D is undetermined. The CDR3 is 16 residues long. From germline, CDR1 is SGHRS and CDR2 YFSETQ. Trimming cost V 4 bases and J 1 base, with 17 bases left between them. The CDR3 here is CASSPRPQRGNTEAFF. CDR3 in DNA: TGCGCCAGCAGCCCCCGCCCCCAGAGAGGGAACACTGAAGCTTTCTTT.

This chain uses TRBV2 with TRBJ2-3; the D gene is possibly TRBD1 (5 bases). V was pared by 5 bases and J by 0 bases, with 9 bases between. The germline gives CDR1 SNHLY, CDR2 FYNNEI. This CDR3 region has 14 residues. The CDR3 coding sequence is TGTGCCAGCAGTCCGGACATCAGCACAGATACGCAGTATTTT. It specifies CASSPDISTDTQYF.

This clonotype appeared a single time. A read error is possible here, since a much larger clone lies one base away. The genes are TRBV10-3 and TRBJ2-1; D call uncertain. This CDR3 is 18 amino acids long. Germline V gene lookup returns CDR1 ENHRY and CDR2 SYGVKD. The CDR3 spells CAFSESNRRSSSYNEQFF. The CDR3 region has the DNA TGTGCCTTCAGTGAGTCGAATCGGCGTAGTAGCTCCTACAATGAGCAGTTCTTC.

This clonotype has at least ten counts. This chain links TRBV12-5 with TRBJ2-1, with TRBD1 matching over 7 bases. CDR1 is LGHNT, CDR2 FRNRAP, per germline. V shed 6 bases and J 0 bases; nucleotides not matched to a gene: 8. This CDR3 has 16 residues. The CDR3 sequence: CASGVRTGLSYNEQFF. The CDR3 DNA sequence: TGTGCTAGTGGGGTAAGGACAGGCCTCTCCTACAATGAGCAGTTCTTC.

There are many counts of this clonotype. This chain connects TRBV2 to TRBJ2-6; the D gene is possibly TRBD1 (6 bases). Germline CDR1 SNHLY, CDR2 FYNNEI. The CDR3 extends over 14 amino acids. The V end was cut by 6 bases, the J end by 0 bases, with 6 bases between. The CDR3 reads CASRDSSGANVLTF. Written as DNA, the CDR3 is TGTGCCAGCAGGGACAGCTCTGGGGCCAACGTCCTGACTTTC.

This clonotype has a count of ten or more. V gene TRBV6-5 combines with J gene TRBJ2-3; 10 nucleotides match TRBD2. The V and J ends lost 4 bases and 0 bases, in that order; junction bases with no gene match: 4. The germline CDR1 and CDR2 sequences are MNHEY and SVGAGI. CDR3 length: 16 residues. The CDR3, as DNA: TGTGCCAGCAGTTTTCTAGCGGGGGCCAGCACAGATACGCAGTATTTT. Residues: CASSFLAGASTDTQYF.

This clonotype was counted only a few times. The chain couples TRBV20-1 to TRBJ2-3; the D is unclear. V was trimmed by 2 bases and J by 4 bases, leaving 7 bases between them. The length of the CDR3 is 12 residues. Germline lookup yields CDR1 DFQATT and CDR2 SNEGSKA (reference sequence). Written as DNA, the CDR3 is TGCAGTGCTAGACCTACGGCAGATACGCAGTATTTT. Translated, it gives CSARPTADTQYF.

This clonotype came up many times. The rearrangement uses TRBV20-1 and TRBJ2-3, with D possibly TRBD1 on 6 matching bases. V shed 3 bases and J shed 0 bases, with 10 bases lying between them. Germline loops: CDR1 DFQATT, CDR2 SNEGSKA (reference sequence). This CDR3 contains 14 residues. The CDR3: CSARRQESTDTQYF. The CDR3 DNA is TGCAGTGCTAGGCGACAGGAGAGCACAGATACGCAGTATTTT.

This clonotype was seen only a few times. The chain carries TRBV5-6 and TRBJ1-2; D remains unclear. The CDR3 spans 15 residues. V lost 0 bases, J lost 4 bases, and 13 bases lay in between. In germline, CDR1 is SGHDT, CDR2 YYEEEE. This CDR3 is CASSLAPAPLYGYTF. The CDR3, as DNA: TGTGCCAGCAGCTTGGCCCCCGCTCCCCTCTATGGCTACACCTTC.